Listed below are T cell receptor beta chains from one sample, sequenced in a study of shared clonotypes between healthy human individuals. This table comes from immunoSEQ multiplex PCR, and its TCRdb copy is limited to in-frame clones, with some not included. Among about 2,200,000 clones, around 93% were seen once, and the ten largest hold 1.5% to 2%. Material: naive CD8+ T cells from PBMCs. These TCRs come from a man younger than 35 in good health. Some clones in this sample may be carry-over from other donors' samples. Both conserved end residues are part of each CDR3. D genes are given only for firm matches. The size entry is marked missing in some rows and otherwise reads once, few, many or a size class.

clone_size: -
v_call: TRBV11-2
d_call: -
j_call: TRBJ2-7
cdr3_nt: TGTGCCAGCAGCCCGTCCTACGAGCAGTACTTC
cdr3_aa: CASSPSYEQYF

clone_size: -
v_call: TRBV7-6
d_call: -
j_call: TRBJ2-2
cdr3_nt: TGTGCCAGCAGCTTAGTTTGGGGAACCCCACGTTCATCGGCCGGGGAGCTGTTTTTT
cdr3_aa: CASSLVWGTPRSSAGELFF

clone_size: -
v_call: TRBV7-8
d_call: -
j_call: TRBJ1-1
cdr3_nt: TGTGCCAGCAGCCTTAACAGGGTTAGAACTGAAGCTTTCTTT
cdr3_aa: CASSLNRVRTEAFF

clone_size: -
v_call: TRBV19
d_call: -
j_call: TRBJ1-2
cdr3_nt: TGTGCCAGTAGTCTTGGGAAGTCGAGGGGCTACACCTTC
cdr3_aa: CASSLGKSRGYTF

clone_size: -
v_call: TRBV4-2
d_call: TRBD1
j_call: TRBJ2-2
cdr3_nt: TGTGCCAGCAGCCTCCGGACAGGGGGTGACACCGGGGAGCTGTTTTTT
cdr3_aa: CASSLRTGGDTGELFF

clone_size: -
v_call: TRBV19
d_call: -
j_call: TRBJ2-7
cdr3_nt: TGTGCCAGTAGTATAGCGGGCAGCTCCTACGAGCAGTACTTC
cdr3_aa: CASSIAGSSYEQYF

clone_size: -
v_call: TRBV27
d_call: -
j_call: TRBJ2-7
cdr3_nt: TGTGCCAGCTCCGACAGGATCAACGAGCAGTACTTC
cdr3_aa: CASSDRINEQYF

clone_size: -
v_call: TRBV6-5
d_call: -
j_call: TRBJ2-2
cdr3_nt: TGTGCCAGCAGTTACGAGGACGCCGGCACCGGGGAGCTGTTTTTT
cdr3_aa: CASSYEDAGTGELFF

clone_size: -
v_call: TRBV9
d_call: TRBD1
j_call: TRBJ1-2
cdr3_nt: TGTGCCAGCAAAACTGGACAGGGGGCTTTTGGCTACACCTTC
cdr3_aa: CASKTGQGAFGYTF

clone_size: -
v_call: TRBV28
d_call: TRBD1
j_call: TRBJ2-2
cdr3_nt: TGTGCCAGTGGACAGGGGGGAGGCGGGGAGCTGTTTTTT
cdr3_aa: CASGQGGGGELFF

clone_size: -
v_call: TRBV5-8
d_call: TRBD1
j_call: TRBJ2-7
cdr3_nt: TGTGCCAGCAGCTTGGTCAGGGGGATCACCTACGAGCAGTACTTC
cdr3_aa: CASSLVRGITYEQYF

clone_size: -
v_call: TRBV15
d_call: TRBD1
j_call: TRBJ2-7
cdr3_nt: TGTGCCACCAGCAGCGCCGGGACAGGGAGCACCGACGAGCAGTACTTC
cdr3_aa: CATSSAGTGSTDEQYF

clone_size: -
v_call: TRBV9
d_call: -
j_call: TRBJ2-7
cdr3_nt: TGTGCCAGCAGCCCCCGGGACTCCTCCTACGAGCAGTACTTC
cdr3_aa: CASSPRDSSYEQYF

clone_size: -
v_call: TRBV11-2
d_call: TRBD2
j_call: TRBJ2-5
cdr3_nt: TGTGCCAGCAGCCCCGGGACTAGCGGGAGTCCCCAGTACTTC
cdr3_aa: CASSPGTSGSPQYF

clone_size: -
v_call: TRBV27
d_call: TRBD1
j_call: TRBJ1-2
cdr3_nt: TGTGCCAGCCATCCGGACAGGGGTTATGGCTACACCTTC
cdr3_aa: CASHPDRGYGYTF

clone_size: -
v_call: TRBV4-3
d_call: TRBD1
j_call: TRBJ1-1
cdr3_nt: TGCGCCAGCAGCCATCATAGATGGGGACAGGGAAAATGGGCAGATCAGAACACTGAAGCTTTCTTT
cdr3_aa: CASSHHRWGQGKWADQNTEAFF

clone_size: -
v_call: TRBV9
d_call: -
j_call: TRBJ2-2
cdr3_nt: TGTGCCAGCAGCACCGTACGGGGTGGGAACACCGGGGAGCTGTTTTTT
cdr3_aa: CASSTVRGGNTGELFF

clone_size: -
v_call: TRBV11-2
d_call: -
j_call: TRBJ1-1
cdr3_nt: TGTGCCAGCAGCTTAGAGGCGTACACTGAAGCTTTCTTT
cdr3_aa: CASSLEAYTEAFF

clone_size: once
v_call: TRBV10-1
d_call: -
j_call: TRBJ2-2
cdr3_nt: TGCGCCAGCAGTGGTATAGGGGACACCGGGGAGCTGTTTTTT
cdr3_aa: CASSGIGDTGELFF

clone_size: -
v_call: TRBV5-8
d_call: -
j_call: TRBJ1-1
cdr3_nt: TGTGCCAGCAGCCCTCATAGGTTCGTCGAAGCTTTCTTT
cdr3_aa: CASSPHRFVEAFF

clone_size: -
v_call: TRBV27
d_call: TRBD1
j_call: TRBJ1-2
cdr3_nt: TGTGCCAGCACCAGTACAGGGGGCCGGGCCGACTATGGCTACACCTTC
cdr3_aa: CASTSTGGRADYGYTF

clone_size: -
v_call: TRBV10-3
d_call: -
j_call: TRBJ2-3
cdr3_nt: TGTGCCATCAGTGAGTCTCGGTTGGATACGCAGTATTTT
cdr3_aa: CAISESRLDTQYF

clone_size: -
v_call: TRBV7-2
d_call: TRBD1
j_call: TRBJ1-5
cdr3_nt: TGTGCCAGCAGCCTCCCAGGGGGCAGGGTAATGGATCAGCCCCAGCATTTT
cdr3_aa: CASSLPGGRVMDQPQHF

clone_size: -
v_call: TRBV5-1
d_call: -
j_call: TRBJ2-7
cdr3_nt: TGCGCCAGCAGCTTGGCAGGGTATACAAACGAGCAGTACTTC
cdr3_aa: CASSLAGYTNEQYF

clone_size: -
v_call: TRBV7-7
d_call: TRBD1
j_call: TRBJ1-2
cdr3_nt: TGTGCCAGCAGTCCCAGGGGGCACCCCTATGGCTACACCTTC
cdr3_aa: CASSPRGHPYGYTF

clone_size: -
v_call: TRBV5-4
d_call: TRBD1
j_call: TRBJ1-2
cdr3_nt: TGTGCCAGCAGCCCGAGGACAGGGGACTACACCTTC
cdr3_aa: CASSPRTGDYTF

clone_size: few
v_call: TRBV21-1
d_call: -
j_call: TRBJ2-2
cdr3_nt: TGTGCCAGCAGTGGATGGGGCGGCACCGGGGAGCTGTTTTTT
cdr3_aa: CASSGWGGTGELFF

clone_size: -
v_call: TRBV9
d_call: TRBD2
j_call: TRBJ2-3
cdr3_nt: TGTGCCAGCAGCGGGACTAGCGGGACATATATAGATACGCAGTATTTT
cdr3_aa: CASSGTSGTYIDTQYF

clone_size: -
v_call: TRBV6-5
d_call: TRBD1
j_call: TRBJ1-3
cdr3_nt: TGTGCCAGCAGTTATTTAGGGACAGCCTCTGGAAACACCATATATTTT
cdr3_aa: CASSYLGTASGNTIYF

clone_size: -
v_call: TRBV19
d_call: -
j_call: TRBJ2-7
cdr3_nt: TGTGCCAGTAGTCGGACGGAGTTCTCCGAGCAGTACTTC
cdr3_aa: CASSRTEFSEQYF